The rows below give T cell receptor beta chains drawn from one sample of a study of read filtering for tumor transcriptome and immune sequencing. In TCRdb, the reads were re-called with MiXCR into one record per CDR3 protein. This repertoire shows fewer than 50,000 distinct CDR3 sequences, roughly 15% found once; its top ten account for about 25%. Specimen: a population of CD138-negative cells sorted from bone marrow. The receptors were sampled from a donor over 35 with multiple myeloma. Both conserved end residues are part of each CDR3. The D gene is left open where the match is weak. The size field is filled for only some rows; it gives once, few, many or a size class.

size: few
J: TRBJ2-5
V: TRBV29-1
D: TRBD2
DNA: TGCAGCGTTGAAGGGGGGACTACTCAAGCGACCCAGTACTTC
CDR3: CSVEGGTTQATQYF

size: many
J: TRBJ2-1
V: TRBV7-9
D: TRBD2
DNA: TGTGCCAGCAGCTCCATCCCGTCCACTAGCGGGAGATCAAAGTTCTTC
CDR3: CASSSIPSTSGRSKFF

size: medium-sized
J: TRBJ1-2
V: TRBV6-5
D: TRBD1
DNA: TGTGCCGCGGGGACAGGGGATATCTATGGCTACACCTTC
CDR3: CAAGTGDIYGYTF

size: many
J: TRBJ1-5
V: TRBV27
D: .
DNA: TGTGCCAGCAGCCCGGGCAGTGGTAGCAATCAGCCCCAGCATTTT
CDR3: CASSPGSGSNQPQHF

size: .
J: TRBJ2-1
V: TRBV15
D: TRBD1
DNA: TGTGCCACCAGCTGGACAGGGCCGGGGGAGCAGTTCTTC
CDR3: CATSWTGPGEQFF

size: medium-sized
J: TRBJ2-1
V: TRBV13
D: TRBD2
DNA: TGTGCCAGCAGCTGGGCTAGCGGGAGCGAGAATGAGCAGTTCTTC
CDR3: CASSWASGSENEQFF

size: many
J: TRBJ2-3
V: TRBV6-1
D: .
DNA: TGTGCCAGCACCGCGACCCTATTAAGCACAGATACGCAGTATTTT
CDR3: CASTATLLSTDTQYF

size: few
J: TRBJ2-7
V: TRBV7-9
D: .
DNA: TGTGCCAGCAAGGACAGCAAGGGGCACGAGCAGTACTTC
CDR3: CASKDSKGHEQYF

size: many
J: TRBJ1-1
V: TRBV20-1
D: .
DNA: TGCAGTGCTAGACAACCGGGACGGAGGACTGAAGCTTTCTTT
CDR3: CSARQPGRRTEAFF

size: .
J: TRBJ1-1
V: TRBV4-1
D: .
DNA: TGCGCCAGCAGCCAAGATTTTGTTGGAAACACTGAAGCTTTCTTT
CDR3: CASSQDFVGNTEAFF

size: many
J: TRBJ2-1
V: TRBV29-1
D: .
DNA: TGCAGCGTTGATACGGGTTTTAGGCTCGATGAGCAGTTCTTC
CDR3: CSVDTGFRLDEQFF

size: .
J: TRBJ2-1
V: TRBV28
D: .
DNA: TGTGCCAGCCGAACCGGGACTCGGCAGTTCTTC
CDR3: CASRTGTRQFF

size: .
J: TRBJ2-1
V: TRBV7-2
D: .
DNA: TGTGCCAGCAGCTTAGGAGCTTTAGGCGGGACCACAAACAGGAATGAGCAGTTCTTC
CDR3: CASSLGALGGTTNRNEQFF

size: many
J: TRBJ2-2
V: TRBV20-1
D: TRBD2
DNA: TGCAGTGCCGTGACTAGCGGGAGGGCCGGGGAGCTGTTTTTT
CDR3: CSAVTSGRAGELFF

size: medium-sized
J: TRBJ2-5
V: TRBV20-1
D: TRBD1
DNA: TGCAGTGCTAGAGCCGGACAGGGTGATGCAGAGACCCAGTACTTC
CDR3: CSARAGQGDAETQYF

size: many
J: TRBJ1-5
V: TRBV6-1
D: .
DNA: TGTGCCAGCAGTGTGAGCTCGGGACACAAGCATTTT
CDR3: CASSVSSGHKHF

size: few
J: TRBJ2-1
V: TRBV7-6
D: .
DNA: TGTGCCAGCTCCGGCTCCTACAATGAGCAGTTCTTC
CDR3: CASSGSYNEQFF

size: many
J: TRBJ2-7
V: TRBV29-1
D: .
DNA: TGCAGCGTTGAAGGGGGGACTGACTCCTACGAGCAGTACTTC
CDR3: CSVEGGTDSYEQYF

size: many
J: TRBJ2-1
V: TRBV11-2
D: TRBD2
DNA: TGTGCCAGCAGCTCGGGACTAGCGGGAGGAGGTGAGCAGTTCTTC
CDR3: CASSSGLAGGGEQFF

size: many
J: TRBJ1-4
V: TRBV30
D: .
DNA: TGTGCCTGGAGTGTATCGGACGGAAGAATGGTGTTTTTT
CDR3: CAWSVSDGRMVFF

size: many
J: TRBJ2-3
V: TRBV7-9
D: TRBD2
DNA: TGTGCCAGCAGCATAGCGGGAGAAGGAATTACGCAGTATTTT
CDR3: CASSIAGEGITQYF

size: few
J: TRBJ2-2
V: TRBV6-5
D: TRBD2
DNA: TGTGCCAGCAGCATCGGGAGGACCGGGGAGCTGTTTTTT
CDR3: CASSIGRTGELFF